The 26 T cell receptor beta chains reported below all come from one sample, sequenced in a study of T cell responses to AZD1222 COVID-19 vaccine. Some clones are missing from TCRdb's copy, which holds only in-frame ones; the method was immunoSEQ multiplex PCR. This table has roughly 70,000 clones, roughly four fifths appearing once. The material sequenced was peripheral blood, taken 28 days after the second AZD1222 dose. The receptors derive from an adult who received the AZD1222 COVID-19 vaccine.

The chain links TRBV5-1 to TRBJ1-1, with TRBD1 as a possible D gene (5 bases). This CDR3 comprises 15 residues. The V gene's germline CDR1 is SGHRS and CDR2 YFSETQ. The V end was cut by 1 base, the J end by 3 bases, with 13 bases between. The chain's CDR3 is CASSLSGGDDTEAFF. The DNA for the CDR3 is TGCGCCAGCAGCTTGTCCGGGGGTGACGACACTGAAGCTTTCTTT. The variable domain in full, completed from reference TRBV5-1 and TRBJ1-1, reads KAGVTQTPRYLIKTRGQQVTLSCSPISGHRSVSWYQQTPGQGLQFLFEYFSETQRNKGNFPGRFSGRQFSNSRSEMNVSTLELGDSALYLCASSLSGGDDTEAFFGQGTRLTVV.

This chain connects TRBV6-2 or TRBV6-3 to TRBJ1-1, with D possibly being TRBD1 (6 bases). In germline, CDR1 is MNHEY, CDR2 SVGEGT. V was cut by 0 bases and J by 3 bases, with 14 bases left in between. This CDR3 comprises 16 residues. The CDR3 nucleotides read TGTGCCAGCAGTTACTCGTCCGTAGGGGGGGACACTGAAGCTTTCTTT. Protein: CASSYSSVGGDTEAFF.

This chain joins TRBV28 and TRBJ1-1; 8 bases fit TRBD1. Germline V lookup: CDR1 MDHEN, CDR2 SYDVKM. Losses at the gene ends were 4 bases for V and 1 base for J; bases not matched to a gene: 5. CDR3 length equals 15 residues. The CDR3 nucleotides are TGTGCCAGCAGTTCCCCCGGGACAGGGAACACTGAAGCTTTCTTT. Protein sequence: CASSSPGTGNTEAFF.

This clone was detected only a few times. V and J are TRBV11-3 and TRBJ2-4; either TRBD1 or TRBD2 may supply D (5 bases each). V was trimmed by 5 bases and J by 5 bases, leaving 10 bases between them. The CDR3 runs to 13 residues. Germline-derived CDR1 and CDR2 are SGHNT and YENEEA. CDR3 nucleotide sequence: TGTGCCAGCAGCGGGGACGATGAAAACATTCAGTACTTC. Amino acids: CASSGDDENIQYF. Looking up the rest from reference TRBV11-3 and TRBJ2-4 gives the full variable domain: EAGVVQSPRYKIIEKKQPVAFWCNPISGHNTLYWYLQNLGQGPELLIRYENEEAVDDSQLPKDRFSAERLKGVDSTLKIQPAELGDSAVYLCASSGDDENIQYFGAGTRLSVL.

This rearrangement joins TRBV18 to TRBJ1-4; D uncertain. The CDR3 spans 15 residues. With 3 bases removed from V and 0 bases from J, the gap between germline ends came to 8 bases. The germline V gene encodes CDR1 KGHSH and CDR2 LQKENI. Here the CDR3 reads CASSPAPATNEKLFF. In DNA form, the CDR3 reads TGTGCCAGCTCACCGGCCCCAGCAACTAATGAAAAACTGTTTTTT.

This clone came up a few times. V usage is TRBV2 and J usage is TRBJ2-7; D is unclear. The CDR3 loop spans 14 amino acids. Germline CDR1 is SNHLY and CDR2 is FYNNEI. The V end lost 0 bases, the J end lost 2 bases, and 8 bases lay between the germline ends. The CDR3 nucleotides read TGTGCCAGCAGTGAAGCGATTGCGGCCTACGAGCAGTACTTC. Translating it yields CASSEAIAAYEQYF.

V is TRBV18 and J is TRBJ1-1; D call uncertain. There are 13 residues in the CDR3. V lost 3 bases and J lost 7, with 12 bases in between. CDR1 is KGHSH, CDR2 LQKENI, per germline. CDR3 sequence reads: CASSPSMGSEAFF. Here the CDR3 DNA reads TGTGCCAGCTCACCGTCCATGGGGAGTGAAGCTTTCTTT. The full variable domain, with the rest looked up from reference TRBV18 and TRBJ1-1, is NAGVMQNPRHLVRRRGQEARLRCSPMKGHSHVYWYRQLPEEGLKFMVYLQKENIIDESGMPKERFSAEFPKEGPSILRIQQVVRGDSAAYFCASSPSMGSEAFFGQGTRLTVV.

This clone has only a few counts. The chain employs TRBV4-2 and TRBJ1-1; unclear D gene. Germline-derived CDR1 and CDR2 are LGHNA and YNFKEQ. The germline V and J ends were trimmed by 1 base and 11 bases, with 14 bases remaining between them. CDR3 size: 13 residues. CDR3 region: CASSQGNQIGAFF. CDR3 nucleotides: TGTGCCAGCAGCCAAGGGAATCAGATTGGGGCTTTCTTT.

The CDR3 bases are TGTGCCAGCAGCTTACTCGTCGATACGCAGTATTTT. This encodes CASSLLVDTQYF. The chain links TRBV7-2 to TRBJ2-3; D remains ambiguous. The V end was cut by 2 bases, the J end by 6 bases, with 6 bases between. Germline CDR1 and CDR2: SGHTA and FQGNSA. The CDR3 contains 12 residues.

This chain connects TRBV19 to TRBJ1-1; maybe TRBD1 (5 bases). The CDR3 is 13 amino acids. The germline V gene has CDR1 LNHDA and CDR2 SQIVND (reference sequence). The V and J ends lost 3 bases and 8 bases respectively, with 13 bases between them. CDR3 coding DNA: TGTGCCAGTAGTATGACAGCGGGGATAGAAGCTTTCTTT. This translates into CASSMTAGIEAFF.

The chain uses TRBV4-2 and TRBJ2-3; TRBD2 matches at 7 bases. J was trimmed by 1 base and V by 1 base; bases with no gene match: 5. Germline CDR1 LGHNA, CDR2 YNFKEQ. The CDR3 is 16 residues long. DNA of the CDR3: TGTGCCAGCAGCCAAGGAAACAGCGGGGGCACAGATACGCAGTATTTT. The encoded protein is CASSQGNSGGTDTQYF.

This clone came up once. The chain carries TRBV9 and TRBJ2-2; TRBD1 matches at 10 bases. This CDR3 region has 15 residues. CDR1 and CDR2 (germline): SGDLS, YYNGEE. With V trimmed by 5 bases and J by 5 bases, 6 bases remained unmatched. As DNA, the CDR3 is TGTGCCAGCAGAGAGACAGGGGGCTTAACCGGGGAGCTGTTTTTT. Its protein is CASRETGGLTGELFF. The full variable domain, with the rest looked up from reference TRBV9 and TRBJ2-2, is DSGVTQTPKHLITATGQRVTLRCSPRSGDLSVYWYQQSLDQGLQFLIQYYNGEERAKGNILERFSAQQFPDLHSELNLSSLELGDSALYFCASRETGGLTGELFFGEGSRLTVL.

The chain has TRBV24-1 and TRBJ2-5, with D perhaps given as TRBD1 or TRBD2 (5 bases each). Germline CDR1 is KGHDR and CDR2 is SFDVKD. Trimming removed 0 bases from V and 4 bases from J, with 11 bases in between. The CDR3 length is 15 residues. The CDR3 sequence is CATSDLEGPSETQYF. CDR3 coding DNA: TGTGCCACCAGTGATTTGGAGGGACCCTCAGAGACCCAGTACTTC.

The V call is TRBV28, the J call TRBJ1-2, with 7 bases lining up with TRBD1. The trim removed 6 bases at V and 6 bases at J, leaving 16 bases unmatched. The CDR3 is made up of 16 amino acids. Germline V CDR1 and CDR2: MDHEN, SYDVKM. The CDR3 spells CASRGQSNAWGDGYTF. CDR3 nucleotides: TGTGCCAGCAGGGGACAGTCCAACGCTTGGGGGGATGGCTACACCTTC.

V gene TRBV2 combines with J gene TRBJ2-5, with TRBD1 matching over 9 bases. Trimming took 6 bases from V and 5 from J; bases not matched to a gene: 1. CDR1 and CDR2 (germline): SNHLY, FYNNEI. The CDR3 is 12 amino acids. The DNA of the CDR3 is TGTGCCAGCAGGACAGGGGGGGAGACCCAGTACTTC. Amino acid sequence: CASRTGGETQYF.

V gene TRBV2 combines with J gene TRBJ2-7; tentative D call: TRBD2 (5 bases). Germline V lookup: CDR1 SNHLY, CDR2 FYNNEI. The CDR3 has 17 amino acids. V was trimmed by 7 bases and J by 1 base, leaving 23 bases between them. In DNA form, the CDR3 reads TGTGCCAGCAAAGGTCCAAGAAGCGGCACATTTTCCTACGAGCAGTACTTC. It translates to CASKGPRSGTFSYEQYF.

The V and J genes are TRBV19 and TRBJ1-5; D might be TRBD1 (6 bases). Germline CDR1 LNHDA, CDR2 SQIVND (reference sequence). Between the trimmed V and J ends, which lost 5 bases and 6 bases, there was a span of 11 bases. The CDR3 is 13 amino acids. The CDR3 region has the DNA TGTGCCAGTAGTTCACAAGGGGGTCAGCCCCAGCATTTT. As protein: CASSSQGGQPQHF.

This clone was counted a few times. The chain has TRBV6-5 and TRBJ2-6; D gene uncertain. The CDR3 sequence is 15 residues long. V was trimmed by 11 bases and J by 0 bases, leaving 14 bases between them. Germline values: CDR1 MNHEY, CDR2 SVGAGI. CDR3 protein: CAGGRGGSGANVLTF. DNA of the CDR3: TGTGCCGGCGGACGTGGCGGCTCTGGGGCCAACGTCCTGACTTTC.

The rearrangement links TRBV29-1 to TRBJ2-5; 7 bases fit TRBD2. Looked up from germline, CDR1 is SQVTM and CDR2 is ANQGSEA. Trimming cost V 6 bases and J 6 bases; bases outside gene matches: 7. The CDR3 is 12 residues long. The CDR3 DNA reads as TGCAGCGTCCTTGGGGGAGGGCAGACCCAGTACTTC. Protein: CSVLGGGQTQYF. Looking up the rest from reference TRBV29-1 and TRBJ2-5 gives the full variable domain: SAVISQKPSRDICQRGTSLTIQCQVDSQVTMMFWYRQQPGQSLTLIATANQGSEATYESGFVIDKFPISRPNLTFSTLTVSNMSPEDSSIYLCSVLGGGQTQYFGPGTRLLVL.

V is TRBV19 and J is TRBJ1-5; D gene uncertain. Germline CDR1 is LNHDA and CDR2 is SQIVND (reference sequence). The CDR3 is 16 amino acids. Trimming left V 0 bases short and J 1 base short, with 10 bases between. The CDR3: CASSIEGRLSNQPQHF. The CDR3, as DNA: TGTGCCAGTAGTATAGAGGGCAGGTTAAGCAATCAGCCCCAGCATTTT.

This rearrangement joins TRBV28 to TRBJ1-2; no definite D call. CDR1 and CDR2 from the germline V gene are MDHEN and SYDVKM. V lost 3 bases and J 4 bases, leaving 15 bases between the germline ends. The CDR3 length is 15 residues. CDR3 in DNA: TGTGCCAGCAGTTTTATGGAGGAAAGCGGCTATGGCTACACCTTC. Protein sequence: CASSFMEESGYGYTF.

The CDR3 spells CASSEWLPGQETQYF. The CDR3 DNA is TGTGCCAGCAGTGAATGGCTTCCGGGCCAAGAGACCCAGTACTTC. This sequence joins TRBV6-1 and TRBJ2-5; D call uncertain. This CDR3 has 15 residues. The V end lost 2 bases, the J end lost 1 base, and 11 bases lay between the germline ends. Looked up from germline, CDR1 is MNHNS and CDR2 is SASEGT.

This clone was seen only a few times. This chain connects TRBV29-1 to TRBJ1-1; D is undetermined. Germline V lookup: CDR1 SQVTM, CDR2 ANQGSEA. The CDR3 has 12 residues. Trimming left V 4 bases short and J 5 bases short, with 11 bases between. As DNA, the CDR3 is TGCAGCGTTGCGTGGGCACGGACTGAAGCTTTCTTT. It is translated as CSVAWARTEAFF.

This chain links TRBV12-3 or TRBV12-4 with TRBJ2-1; D is perhaps TRBD2 (5 bases). V was pared by 4 bases and J by 7 bases, with 11 bases between. The CDR3 sequence is 13 residues long. CDR3 DNA sequence: TGTGCCAGCAGTTCCTCCAGAGGGAATGAGCAGTTCTTC. This sequence encodes CASSSSRGNEQFF.

The chain employs TRBV19 and TRBJ1-5, with D maybe TRBD1 (5 bases). Trimming pared 3 bases from V and 3 bases from J, leaving 12 bases between. CDR3 length: 15 amino acids. Germline V gene lookup returns CDR1 LNHDA and CDR2 SQIVND (reference sequence). The CDR3 spells CASSMPRAYNQPQHF. CDR3 sequence (DNA): TGTGCCAGTAGTATGCCCAGGGCGTACAATCAGCCCCAGCATTTT.

This chain links TRBV7-7 with TRBJ2-2; D perhaps matches TRBD2 (7 bases). In germline, CDR1 is SSHAT, CDR2 FNYEAQ (reference sequence). V shed 5 bases and J shed 2 bases, with 15 bases lying between them. The CDR3 spans 16 residues. CDR3 protein: CASSPPGGPNTGELFF. The DNA of the CDR3 is TGTGCCAGCAGCCCCCCCGGGGGGCCCAACACCGGGGAGCTGTTTTTT.